The present T cell receptor (beta chain) was sequenced within a study of blood T cell repertoires in COVID-19. The assay was immunoSEQ multiplex PCR, and TCRdb's table has in-frame clones only and misses some. This table has over 200,000 clones, about four fifths appearing once. The CDR3 sequence is 15 residues long. Trimming cost V 3 bases and J 4 bases, with 15 bases left between them. The V gene's germline CDR1 is LNHDA and CDR2 SQIVND (reference sequence). This clone was observed once. Ages ranged from about 18 to 89 years, with residence in under 25 US areas. The TCR comes from a woman between 35 and 50 years old who had recovered from COVID-19. This rearrangement joins TRBV19 to TRBJ2-5; no clear D. Sequenced sample: PBMCs or T cells enriched from blood (not recorded which). CDR3 loop: CASSMGRHPGETQYF. Written as DNA, the CDR3 is TGTGCCAGTAGTATGGGCAGGCACCCAGGAGAGACCCAGTACTTC.